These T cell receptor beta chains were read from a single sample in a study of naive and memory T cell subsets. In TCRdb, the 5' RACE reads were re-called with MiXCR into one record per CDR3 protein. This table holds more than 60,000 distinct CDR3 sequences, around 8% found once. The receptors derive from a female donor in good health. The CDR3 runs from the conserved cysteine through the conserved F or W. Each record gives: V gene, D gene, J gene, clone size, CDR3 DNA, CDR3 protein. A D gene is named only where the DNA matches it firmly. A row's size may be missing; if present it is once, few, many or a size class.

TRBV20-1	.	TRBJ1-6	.	TGCAGTGCTAGTACAACAGGGAGGTATTCACCCCTCCACTTT	CSASTTGRYSPLHF
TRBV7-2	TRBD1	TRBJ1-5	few	TGTGCCAGCAGCTTAGTGGCAGGGGGGTTTCAGCCCCAGAATTTT	CASSLVAGGFQPQNF
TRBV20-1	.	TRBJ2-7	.	TGCAGTGCTAACGACCCGACGGCAACCTACGAGCAGTACTTC	CSANDPTATYEQYF
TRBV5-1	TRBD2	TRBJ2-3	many	TGCGCCAGCAGATTGGCTAGCGGGCCGTATAGCACAGATACGCAGTATTTT	CASRLASGPYSTDTQYF
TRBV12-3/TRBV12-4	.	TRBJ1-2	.	TGTGCCAGCAGTTTGTATTATGGCTACACCTTC	CASSLYYGYTF
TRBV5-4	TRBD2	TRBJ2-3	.	TGTGCCAGCAGAGTTTGGACTAGCGGGAGCACAGATACGCAGTATTTT	CASRVWTSGSTDTQYF
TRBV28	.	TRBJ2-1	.	TGTGCCACCCTCCGCGATGAGCAGTTCTTC	CATLRDEQFF
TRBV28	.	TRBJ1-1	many	TGTGCCAGCGCGGACCCAGGGGTGACTGAAGCTTTCTTT	CASADPGVTEAFF
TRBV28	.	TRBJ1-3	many	TGTGCCAGCAGCACGCAGGGGTCTGGAAACACCATATATTTT	CASSTQGSGNTIYF
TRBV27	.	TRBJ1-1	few	TGTGCCAGCAGTGGGGGCTCAAACACTGAAGCTTTCTTT	CASSGGSNTEAFF
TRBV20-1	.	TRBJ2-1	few	TGCAGTGTCTCCGGAAACTACAATGAGCAGTTCTTC	CSVSGNYNEQFF
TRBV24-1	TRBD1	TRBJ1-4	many	TGTGCCACCAGTGATGGGGGACAGGGTAATGAAAAACTGTTTTTT	CATSDGGQGNEKLFF
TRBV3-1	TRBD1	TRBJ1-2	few	TGTGCCAGCAGCCTCCGGACAGGGGGTGGCTACACCTTC	CASSLRTGGGYTF
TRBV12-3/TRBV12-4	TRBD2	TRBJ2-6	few	TGTGCCAGCAGTTTTCGGCCCCATTTAGCGGGGGGGAGCTCTGGGGCCAACGTCCTGACTTTC	CASSFRPHLAGGSSGANVLTF
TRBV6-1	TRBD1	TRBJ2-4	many	TGTGCCAGCCACGACAGGGGGCTTAGGTGGTCCAAAAACATTCAGTACTTC	CASHDRGLRWSKNIQYF
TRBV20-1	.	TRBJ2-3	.	TGCAGTGCTAGACGACCTAGCACAGATACGCAGTATTTT	CSARRPSTDTQYF
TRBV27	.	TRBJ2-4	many	TGTGCCAGCAGTCCCCCCGAGGGGCGAGCCAAAAACATTCAGTACTTC	CASSPPEGRAKNIQYF
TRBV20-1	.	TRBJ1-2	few	TGCAGTGCTAGAGTGGAAGTAAACTATGGCTACACCTTC	CSARVEVNYGYTF
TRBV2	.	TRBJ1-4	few	TGTGCCAGCAGAGGCGGCGGACAGCGAAGCCTGGATTGGTTTTTT	CASRGGGQRSLDWFF
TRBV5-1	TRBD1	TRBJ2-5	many	TGCGCCAGCAGCTTGGCCCTTAGCACAGGGGGTCGTGACCAGTACTTC	CASSLALSTGGRDQYF
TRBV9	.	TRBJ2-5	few	TGTGCGGCCATCAGATCAGTCCCGGGGAGGGGGTTC	CAAIRSVPGRGF
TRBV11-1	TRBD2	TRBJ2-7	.	TGTGCCAGCAGCCCGACTAGCGGGAGTCGCTACGAGCAGTACTTC	CASSPTSGSRYEQYF